The clone carrying this TCR beta chain showed up many times. Its antigen is currently unknown. The CDR3 contains 16 residues. CDR1 is MGHRA and CDR2 is YSYEKL in the germline V gene. The V gene lost 4 bases and the J gene lost 5 bases, with 19 bases spanning the gap. Thyroid surgery was performed in patients who had received no treatment beforehand. This record belongs to a study of metastatic and nonmetastatic thyroid tumors. Background on the study: Thyroid patients, malignant and benign, had repertoires compared across blood and tumor or nodule tissue.

Study-level results: It was reported that TCR beta diversity was significantly higher in malignant thyroid tumors than benign nodules, in blood and tumor.

Per the authors' pipeline: For papillary thyroid cancer, a distant-metastasis classifier was constructed from CDR3 differences observed across clinicopathological groups. TCRdb redid the clone calls on the PCR reads using MiXCR. The V and J calls and clone size are TCRdb's, not the authors'. The sample includes around 34,000 clones, 16% of them seen just once. The sequence came from a female donor with papillary thyroid cancer or a benign thyroid nodule (not recorded which). Some clones in this sample may be carry-over from other donors' samples. The chain is built from TRBV4-1 and TRBJ2-3; D gene unclear. Sequenced sample: blood. This CDR3 is CASSPGVNQVEDTQYF. Here the CDR3 DNA reads TGCGCCAGCAGCCCAGGAGTGAATCAAGTAGAAGATACGCAGTATTTT.